The 32 T cell receptor beta chains in this list originate from one sample, sequenced in a study of cytomegalovirus exposure and HLA in healthy donors. A multiplex PCR was run with 60 Vbeta primers and 13 Jbeta primers. Produced via immunoSEQ multiplex PCR; TCRdb's table is partial and in-frame only. The table records 150,000 to 200,000 clones, roughly 70% of them present only once. The specimen sequenced was PBMCs. These receptors were obtained from a man aged 30 to 39 in good health and CMV-seropositive.

The rearrangement uses TRBV5-8 and TRBJ1-5, with 8 bases matching TRBD1. Losses at the gene ends were 3 bases for V and 11 bases for J; bases not matched to a gene: 10. This CDR3 comprises 14 residues. In germline, CDR1 is SGHTS, CDR2 YDEGEE. For the CDR3, the DNA is TGTGCCAGCAGCTATGGGACAGGTCCGTTATCCCAGCATTTT. Protein product: CASSYGTGPLSQHF.

The chain carries TRBV30 and TRBJ1-3; TRBD1 agrees at 7 bases. Germline V gives CDR1 GTSNPN, CDR2 SVGIG (reference sequence). The CDR3 loop spans 14 amino acids. Losses at the gene ends were 2 bases for V and 3 bases for J; bases not matched to a gene: 4. The CDR3 DNA is TGTGCCTGGAGTACAGGGGTTGGTGGAAACACCATATATTTT. It yields the protein CAWSTGVGGNTIYF.

This chain connects TRBV19 to TRBJ2-2; TRBD1 agrees at 8 bases. After removal of 8 bases from V and 5 bases from J, the junction contained 10 bases not matched to a gene. CDR1 LNHDA and CDR2 SQIVND come from the germline V gene (reference sequence). This CDR3 comprises 15 residues. CDR3 bases: TGTGCCAGTGTAGACAGGGGAAGGCGAACCGGGGAGCTGTTTTTT. It translates to CASVDRGRRTGELFF.

This chain links TRBV28 with TRBJ2-7; 10 bases line up with TRBD1. Germline V gives CDR1 MDHEN, CDR2 SYDVKM. Trimming took 4 bases from V and 4 from J; bases not matched to a gene: 1. This CDR3 is built from 13 residues. In nucleotides, the CDR3 is TGTGCCAGCAGTTCGGGACAGGGGTACGAGCAGTACTTC. Translation: CASSSGQGYEQYF. The full variable domain, in which reference TRBV28 and TRBJ2-7 provide the parts outside the CDR3, is DVKVTQSSRYLVKRTGEKVFLECVQDMDHENMFWYRQDPGLGLRLIYFSYDVKMKEKGDIPEGYSVSREKKERFSLILESASTNQTSMYLCASSSGQGYEQYFGPGTRLTVT.

The chain employs TRBV5-1 and TRBJ1-5; 10 nucleotides agree with TRBD1. The V and J ends lost 0 bases and 6 bases, in that order; junction bases with no gene match: 6. CDR3 length equals 16 residues. Germline V gene data show CDR1 as SGHRS and CDR2 as YFSETQ. In DNA, the CDR3 is TGCGCCAGCAGCTTGGGTGAGACAGGGGGCTTTCAGCCCCAGCATTTT. Its translation is CASSLGETGGFQPQHF.

The chain links TRBV9 to TRBJ2-1, with 7 bases fitting TRBD1. This CDR3 is built from 15 residues. V lost 7 bases and J lost 5; bases outside the gene matches: 12. CDR1 and CDR2 (germline): SGDLS, YYNGEE. The CDR3 loop is CASDGGRGWDNEQFF. CDR3 DNA: TGTGCCAGCGATGGAGGCAGGGGGTGGGACAATGAGCAGTTCTTC.

This clone was seen a few times. V and J are TRBV25-1 and TRBJ2-3; D is possibly TRBD2 (6 bases). Trimming removed 0 bases at V and 2 bases at J, with 12 bases between. CDR3 size: 16 residues. The germline V gene encodes CDR1 MGHDK and CDR2 SYGVNS. Written as DNA, the CDR3 is TGTGCCAGCAGTGAATATGGGGGGATGGACACAGATACGCAGTATTTT. Translating gives CASSEYGGMDTDTQYF.

The rearrangement links TRBV30 to TRBJ1-3; D is perhaps TRBD1 (5 bases). From germline, CDR1 is GTSNPN and CDR2 SVGIG (reference sequence). This CDR3 has 13 amino acids. Trimming took 4 bases from V and 0 from J, leaving 7 bases between them. The CDR3 region has the DNA TGTGCCTGGATCGGGGGCTCTGGAAACACCATATATTTT. Translating it yields CAWIGGSGNTIYF.

This clone came up a few times. V gene TRBV5-6 combines with J gene TRBJ2-5, with a possible D match to TRBD2 (6 bases). Trimming pared 4 bases from V and 2 bases from J, leaving 12 bases between. The CDR3 is 14 residues long. Germline lookup yields CDR1 SGHDT and CDR2 YYEEEE. CDR3 in amino acids: CASSEGGRQETQYF. As DNA, the CDR3 is TGTGCCAGCAGCGAGGGAGGTCGGCAAGAGACCCAGTACTTC. The complete variable domain, with remaining parts taken from reference TRBV5-6 and TRBJ2-5, reads DAGVTQSPTHLIKTRGQQVTLRCSPKSGHDTVSWYQQALGQGPQFIFQYYEEEERQRGNFPDRFSGHQFPNYSSELNVNALLLGDSALYLCASSEGGRQETQYFGPGTRLLVL.

This clone was seen more than once but under ten times. The J gene is TRBJ1-4, the V gene TRBV6-6, with a tentative D call TRBD1 (5 bases). The CDR3 consists of 13 residues. V gave up 11 bases and J gave up 3 bases, with 13 bases separating them. The germline V gene encodes CDR1 MNHNY and CDR2 SVGAGI (reference sequence). CDR3 sequence: CAPRQSSNEKLFF. DNA for the CDR3: TGTGCCCCTCGACAGAGTTCTAATGAAAAACTGTTTTTT.

The V call is TRBV27, the J call TRBJ1-2, with 8 bases lining up with TRBD1. This CDR3 is 15 amino acids long. The V gene's germline CDR1 is MNHEY and CDR2 SMNVEV (reference sequence). V gave up 5 bases and J gave up 3 bases; unmatched junction bases: 8. CDR3 DNA: TGTGCCAGCAGTACCCGTACGGGACAGGACTATGGCTACACCTTC. Its protein is CASSTRTGQDYGYTF.

The CDR3 is CASNFDRGVEQYF. CDR3 bases: TGTGCCAGCAACTTCGACAGGGGGGTCGAGCAGTACTTC. This chain joins TRBV6-5 and TRBJ2-7; the match to TRBD1 covers 9 bases. There are 13 residues in the CDR3. CDR1 is MNHEY and CDR2 is SVGAGI in the germline V gene. V dropped 7 bases and J dropped 6; count of bases not matched to a gene: 7.

V gene TRBV23-1 combines with J gene TRBJ2-1, with TRBD2 as a possible D gene (5 bases). TRBV23-1 is reported as an ORF; its role is uncertain. This CDR3 has 16 residues. The V gene lost 4 bases and the J gene lost 0 bases, with 13 bases spanning the gap. CDR3 protein: CASSLVWRCSYNEQFF. For the CDR3, the DNA is TGCGCCAGCAGTCTGGTTTGGAGGTGCTCCTACAATGAGCAGTTCTTC.

The rearrangement joins TRBV27 to TRBJ2-1; 9 positions agree with TRBD2. V shed 5 bases, J shed 4 bases, and the junction held 6 bases outside the gene matches. Germline values: CDR1 MNHEY, CDR2 SMNVEV (reference sequence). This CDR3 is built from 15 residues. The DNA for the CDR3 is TGTGCCAGCAGTGGGCTAGCGGGACCATACAATGAGCAGTTCTTC. Its translation is CASSGLAGPYNEQFF.

This clone was seen a few times. The V call is TRBV12-5, the J call TRBJ2-1; 7 bases align to TRBD1. The germline gives CDR1 LGHNT, CDR2 FRNRAP. The CDR3 contains 16 residues. The V segment lost 6 bases and the J segment 0 bases; nucleotides outside the gene matches: 8. This chain's CDR3 is CASGSQGDISYNEQFF. In nucleotides, the CDR3 is TGTGCTAGTGGCAGCCAGGGGGACATCTCCTACAATGAGCAGTTCTTC.

This clone was detected a few times. The junction does not match germline at one end; this may be a read error. The chain combines TRBV7-9 with TRBJ2-3, with D maybe TRBD2 (6 bases). This CDR3 region has 17 residues. CDR1 is SEHNR, CDR2 FQNEAQ, per germline (reference sequence). CDR3 in amino acids: CSSRLFPGTGRSHTQYF. CDR3 bases: TGTTCCAGCAGACTATTCCCCGGGACTGGCCGTTCACATACGCAGTATTTT.

The chain employs TRBV10-3 and TRBJ2-3; D is perhaps TRBD1 (6 bases). The V end lost 6 bases, the J end lost 4 bases, and 17 bases lay between the germline ends. The germline V gene encodes CDR1 ENHRY and CDR2 SYGVKD. CDR3 length: 15 residues. The CDR3 sequence is CAIRKPEQGPDTQYF. CDR3 nucleotides: TGTGCCATCAGAAAACCGGAACAGGGCCCAGATACGCAGTATTTT.

The rearrangement links TRBV28 to TRBJ2-7; 10 bases are a match to TRBD1. Per the germline V gene, CDR1 is MDHEN and CDR2 is SYDVKM. The CDR3 has 15 amino acids. After removal of 6 bases from V and 1 base from J, the junction contained 6 bases not matched to a gene. The CDR3 loop is CASSSPGQGSYEQYF. Here the CDR3 DNA reads TGTGCCAGCAGCTCCCCGGGACAGGGGTCCTACGAGCAGTACTTC.

V usage is TRBV9 and J usage is TRBJ1-1; D is possibly TRBD1 (5 bases). The V end was cut by 0 bases, the J end by 5 bases, with 8 bases between. CDR1 and CDR2 (germline): SGDLS, YYNGEE. The CDR3 contains 13 residues. Written as DNA, the CDR3 is TGTGCCAGCAGCGTAGGACAGAAAACTGAAGCTTTCTTT. Its translation: CASSVGQKTEAFF.

In DNA, the CDR3 is TGTGCCAGCAGCTTCCGGGGGACAGGGGGCGATACTGAAGCTTTCTTT. Its translation is CASSFRGTGGDTEAFF. This chain connects TRBV5-8 to TRBJ1-1, with 12 bases aligning to TRBD1. CDR1 and CDR2 (germline): SGHTS, YDEGEE. V trimming: 2 bases; J trimming: 5 bases; junction bases outside the gene matches: 7. The CDR3 consists of 16 residues.

V usage is TRBV6-6 and J usage is TRBJ1-1; TRBD1 matches 11 bases. The CDR3 has 15 residues. CDR1 is MNHNY and CDR2 is SVGAGI in the germline V gene (reference sequence). J lost 5 bases, V lost 5 bases, and 7 bases had no gene match. The CDR3 DNA reads as TGTGCCAGCAGTGATCCCGGACAGGGGGCAACTGAAGCTTTCTTT. Translating gives CASSDPGQGATEAFF.

There are a few counts of this clone. The chain uses TRBV9 and TRBJ1-4, with a weak D call TRBD1 (6 bases). Trimming took off 4 bases at V and 2 bases at J, with 12 bases between the two ends. Germline CDR1 reads SGDLS; CDR2 reads YYNGEE. This CDR3 has 15 amino acids. The CDR3 DNA is TGTGCCAGCAGCCCCAGGGGTATCACTAATGAAAAACTGTTTTTT. Translating gives CASSPRGITNEKLFF.

The genes are TRBV7-8 and TRBJ1-4; D gene unclear. Per the germline V gene, CDR1 is SGHVS and CDR2 is FQNEAQ. The CDR3 loop spans 11 amino acids. Between the trimmed V and J ends, which lost 5 bases and 8 bases, there was a span of 6 bases. As DNA, the CDR3 is TGTGCCAGCAGCAAACAGGAAAAACTGTTTTTT. Its translation: CASSKQEKLFF.

The genes are TRBV19 and TRBJ2-7, with 8 bases that match TRBD1. This CDR3 comprises 14 residues. With 6 bases clipped from V and 2 bases from J, the junction kept 6 bases outside the gene matches. The germline V gene has CDR1 LNHDA and CDR2 SQIVND (reference sequence). This CDR3 reads CASSTGTGTYEQYF. In DNA, the CDR3 is TGTGCCAGTAGCACCGGGACAGGTACCTACGAGCAGTACTTC.

The rearrangement uses TRBV27 and TRBJ2-2; 15 nucleotides line up with TRBD2. Germline CDR1 is MNHEY and CDR2 is SMNVEV (reference sequence). V lost 5 bases, J lost 7 bases, and 11 bases stayed unmatched. This CDR3 comprises 18 residues. This chain's CDR3 is CASSPWTSGRAGGGELFF. The CDR3 DNA follows: TGTGCCAGCAGTCCGTGGACTAGCGGGAGGGCAGGAGGCGGGGAGCTGTTTTTT.

The chain couples TRBV18 to TRBJ2-3; TRBD1 matches at 10 bases. CDR1 and CDR2 (germline): KGHSH, LQKENI. The CDR3 is 15 amino acids. V trimming: 1 base; J trimming: 4 bases; junction bases outside the gene matches: 2. DNA for the CDR3: TGTGCCAGCTCACCACGGGACAGGGGTTCAGATACGCAGTATTTT. It codes for CASSPRDRGSDTQYF.

The chain links TRBV7-9 to TRBJ2-7; 11 positions agree with TRBD2. Per the germline V gene, CDR1 is SEHNR and CDR2 is FQNEAQ (reference sequence). V shed 4 bases, J shed 6 bases, and the junction held 11 bases outside the gene matches. CDR3 length: 16 amino acids. CDR3 protein: CASSSRTSGWPSEQYF. CDR3 in DNA: TGTGCCAGCAGCTCACGGACTAGCGGGTGGCCGAGCGAGCAGTACTTC.

The chain employs TRBV9 and TRBJ2-2; D is perhaps TRBD2 (7 bases). V lost 0 bases and J lost 3, with 9 bases in between. Germline-derived CDR1 and CDR2 are SGDLS and YYNGEE. CDR3 length equals 15 residues. The CDR3 protein is CASSVEGGYTGELFF. The CDR3 nucleotides read TGTGCCAGCAGCGTAGAGGGGGGGTACACCGGGGAGCTGTTTTTT.

To note about this clone: A read error may account for a junction end that differs from germline. The rearrangement links TRBV7-7 to TRBJ2-1, with D maybe TRBD2 (5 bases). The CDR3 runs 17 residues. The V gene's germline CDR1 is SSHAT and CDR2 FNYEAQ (reference sequence). The CDR3 sequence is CASSPIGSYISYNEQFF. In nucleotides, the CDR3 is TGTGCTAGCAGCCCCATTGGGAGCTATATCTCCTACAATGAGCAGTTCTTC.

The V and J genes are TRBV7-9 and TRBJ2-1, with a tentative D call TRBD2 (5 bases). Per the germline V gene, CDR1 is SEHNR and CDR2 is FQNEAQ (reference sequence). The CDR3 contains 17 residues. V was cut by 5 bases and J by 0 bases, with 17 bases left in between. This CDR3 reads CASSPFPGIGSYNEQFF. CDR3 bases: TGTGCCAGCAGCCCATTCCCCGGGATAGGCTCCTACAATGAGCAGTTCTTC.

V usage is TRBV10-1 and J usage is TRBJ2-1, with 9 nucleotides matching TRBD1. This CDR3 is 14 amino acids long. Germline lookup yields CDR1 WNHNN and CDR2 SYGVQD (reference sequence). Unmatched junction bases numbered 2, after V lost 2 bases and J lost 6 bases. The CDR3 DNA reads as TGCGCCAGCAGTGAGGGGACAGGGCCCAATGAGCAGTTCTTC. Translation: CASSEGTGPNEQFF.

The rearrangement links TRBV11-3 to TRBJ2-1; the D is unclear. CDR3 size: 12 residues. V was trimmed by 0 bases and J by 9 bases, leaving 6 bases between them. Germline values: CDR1 SGHNT, CDR2 YENEEA. CDR3 in amino acids: CASSLDRVEQFF. The DNA for the CDR3 is TGTGCCAGCAGCTTAGATCGAGTTGAGCAGTTCTTC.